This T cell receptor (beta chain) derives from a study of cytomegalovirus exposure and HLA in healthy donors. About this clone itself: Its antigen is as yet unknown.

Method: immunoSEQ multiplex PCR; TCRdb's copy keeps in-frame clones and lacks some. The sample includes about 170,000 clones, under 90% seen only once; the top ten take around a tenth. Germline-derived CDR1 and CDR2 are SGHTS and YDEGEE. J gave up 5 bases and V 4 bases, and 4 bases lay outside the gene matches. The CDR3 has 14 amino acids. Study-level results: In vitro checks showed that a few CMV-associated chains really do target CMV antigens.

Sequenced: PBMCs. The TCR sequence derives from a young woman in good health and CMV-seropositive. The chain joins TRBV5-8 to TRBJ2-3, with TRBD1 matching over 10 bases. The CDR3 DNA follows: TGTGCCAGCAGCAACGACAGGGGGCGAGATACGCAGTATTTT. This encodes CASSNDRGRDTQYF.